The T cell receptor (beta chain) described here comes from a study of blood T cell repertoires in COVID-19. In its sample, this clone was seen once. Unmatched junction bases numbered 7, after V lost 4 bases and J lost 6 bases. The CDR3 totals 14 residues. In germline, CDR1 is MDHEN, CDR2 SYDVKM. Assay: immunoSEQ multiplex PCR; the TCRdb copy retains only in-frame clones and omits some. The sample records over 200,000 clones, 84% being singletons. This TCR was sampled from a man between 60 and 75 years old who had recovered from COVID-19. Sequencing used PBMCs or T cells enriched from blood (not recorded which). The chain is built from TRBV28 and TRBJ2-3; 7 bases line up with TRBD2. The CDR3, as DNA: TGTGCCAGCAGTTCCGGGGGGTCCATGGATACGCAGTATTTT. Encoded protein: CASSSGGSMDTQYF. The variable domain in full, completed from reference TRBV28 and TRBJ2-3, reads DVKVTQSSRYLVKRTGEKVFLECVQDMDHENMFWYRQDPGLGLRLIYFSYDVKMKEKGDIPEGYSVSREKKERFSLILESASTNQTSMYLCASSSGGSMDTQYFGPGTRLTVL.